This record looks at one T cell receptor beta chain sequence and its context. The antigen is not known. The CDR3 totals 16 residues. These data belong to a study of shared clonotypes between healthy human individuals. CD45RO-negative, CCR7-selected cells formed the naive CD8 fraction, which excluded terminally differentiated effector memory CD45RA+ cells. Produced via immunoSEQ multiplex PCR; TCRdb's table is partial and in-frame only. The data hold about 590,000 clones, with about 95% observed a single time. The study's findings and limits: Between a handful of donors, naive CD4 clonotypes were shared at a level of about 5%. Larger richness was generally estimated for naive than memory subsets. The expectation was that sequencing depth would affect clonotype sharing among donors. Clonotypes which were not shared had lower generation probabilities than clonotypes that all four donors shared.

The sequence was obtained from a woman aged 25 to 45 in good health. Sequencing was performed on naive CD8+ T cells sorted from blood. The chain combines TRBV1 with TRBJ2-1; TRBD2 was called by the table and not checked on the DNA. TRBV1 is a pseudogene segment. In nucleotides, the CDR3 is TGCACCAGCAGAGGACAGCGCGGGAGTCCCTACAATGAGCAGTTCTTC. Its translation is CTSRGQRGSPYNEQFF.